The 22 T cell receptor beta chains given below trace back to one sample, sequenced in a study of regulatory T cells in long-lasting Graves disease. Regarding time point: persistent/refractory GD, antithyroid drugs over 5 years with positive TRAb. RNA from PBMCs was the source of the TCR library. Investigators prepared the TCR beta libraries by applying iRepertoire HTBI primers and Arm-PCR of CDR3 regions. TCRdb redid the calling of the multiplex PCR reads with MiXCR, one entry per CDR3 protein. Of about 450,000 distinct CDR3 sequences listed, about 25% were seen once; the top ten hold 26%. This sample comprised peripheral blood mononuclear cells (PBMCs), obtained when the disease was refractory, from a patient treated with antithyroid drugs. The receptors originated from a female donor with Graves disease.

The chain links TRBV14 to TRBJ2-4; D gene uncertain. From germline, CDR1 is SGHDN and CDR2 FVKESK. Trimming took off 1 base at V and 8 bases at J, with 9 bases between the two ends. The CDR3 is made up of 13 amino acids. The CDR3 region has the DNA TGTGCCAGCAGCCAAGGATTCGTAGACATTCAGTACTTC. This gives the protein CASSQGFVDIQYF.

The genes are TRBV25-1 and TRBJ2-7, with D maybe TRBD2 (6 bases). The CDR3 spans 13 residues. CDR1 is MGHDK and CDR2 is SYGVNS in the germline V gene. The germline V and J ends were trimmed by 11 bases and 5 bases, with 19 bases remaining between them. For the CDR3, the DNA is TGTGCCGCCTCGGGGGATAGGTCAGACGAGCAGTACTTC. Translation gives CAASGDRSDEQYF.

This clonotype was counted many times. The chain uses TRBV3-1 and TRBJ2-5; the match to TRBD2 covers 13 bases. The length of the CDR3 is 17 residues. V dropped 4 bases and J dropped 1; count of bases not matched to a gene: 6. CDR1 is LGHDT, CDR2 YNNKEL, per germline (reference sequence). The CDR3, as DNA: TGTGCCAGCAGCCTCCTACTAGCGGGAGGGACCCAAGAGACCCAGTACTTC. Protein: CASSLLLAGGTQETQYF.

The chain joins TRBV19 to TRBJ2-5, with unresolved D. Germline-derived CDR1 and CDR2 are LNHDA and SQIVND (reference sequence). The V end was cut by 5 bases, the J end by 3 bases, with 13 bases between. This CDR3 has 14 residues. CDR3: CASSPMGQKETQYF. In DNA form, the CDR3 reads TGTGCCAGTAGTCCGATGGGCCAAAAAGAGACCCAGTACTTC.

This clonotype was detected only a few times. This sequence joins TRBV7-2 and TRBJ2-1; TRBD2 agrees at 10 bases. This CDR3 is built from 15 residues. Trimming removed 5 bases from V and 5 bases from J; junction bases left unmatched: 6. Germline values: CDR1 SGHTA, CDR2 FQGNSA. The DNA of the CDR3 is TGTGCCAGCAGCCGAACTAGCGGGACCAACAATGAGCAGTTCTTC. It specifies CASSRTSGTNNEQFF.

This chain links TRBV20-1 with TRBJ2-1; D is unclear. CDR1 DFQATT and CDR2 SNEGSKA come from the germline V gene (reference sequence). Trimming left V 1 base short and J 0 bases short, with 7 bases between. This CDR3 spans 14 amino acids. CDR3 loop: CSARVLYSYNEQFF. CDR3 bases: TGCAGTGCTAGAGTGCTGTACTCCTACAATGAGCAGTTCTTC.

This clonotype has only a few counts. The genes are TRBV29-1 and TRBJ2-7; maybe TRBD1 (6 bases). V lost 5 bases, J lost 6 bases, and 14 bases lay in between. This CDR3 is 12 amino acids long. From germline, CDR1 is SQVTM and CDR2 ANQGSEA. CDR3 loop: CSVSLRGPEQYF. For the CDR3, the DNA is TGCAGCGTTTCACTCAGGGGACCCGAGCAGTACTTC.

This clonotype was seen ten or more times. V usage is TRBV12-3 or TRBV12-4 and J usage is TRBJ2-4; D gene uncertain. The CDR3 is 12 residues long. The V end lost 1 base, the J end lost 8 bases, and 6 bases lay between the germline ends. CDR3 nucleotide sequence: TGTGCCAGCAGTTTAGGGATAGACATTCAGTACTTC. It translates to CASSLGIDIQYF.

This clonotype has more than one count but fewer than ten. A much more abundant neighbour one base away suggests this may be a read error. This chain connects TRBV11-1 to TRBJ2-5, with TRBD2 identical over 11 bases. The CDR3 totals 15 residues. The germline V gene encodes CDR1 SGHAT and CDR2 FQDESV (reference sequence). CDR3 nucleotide sequence: TGTGTCAGCAGCTCGGGACTAGCGGCTCAAGAGACCCAGTACTTC. Residues: CVSSSGLAAQETQYF.

This chain connects TRBV29-1 to TRBJ2-2; 7 bases agree with TRBD1. J gave up 1 base and V 6 bases, and 2 bases lay outside the gene matches. The V gene's germline CDR1 is SQVTM and CDR2 ANQGSEA. CDR3 length: 13 residues. The CDR3 protein is CSVRTGNTGELFF. In DNA form, the CDR3 reads TGCAGCGTGAGGACAGGGAACACCGGGGAGCTGTTTTTT.

J is TRBJ1-1 and V is TRBV30; D gene uncertain. Germline CDR1 is GTSNPN and CDR2 is SVGIG (reference sequence). The germline V and J ends were trimmed by 4 bases and 1 base, with 16 bases remaining between them. The CDR3 loop spans 15 amino acids. The CDR3 reads CAWIRFAQKNTEAFF. In nucleotides, the CDR3 is TGTGCCTGGATTAGGTTCGCACAGAAGAACACTGAAGCTTTCTTT.

V is TRBV14 and J is TRBJ2-5; TRBD2 matches 12 bases. This CDR3 is built from 16 residues. Germline V gene sequence: CDR1 SGHDN, CDR2 FVKESK. With 1 base clipped from V and 5 bases from J, the junction kept 5 bases outside the gene matches. In nucleotides, the CDR3 is TGTGCCAGCAGCCAAGCTAGCGGGAGGGCCCTGGAGACCCAGTACTTC. This gives the protein CASSQASGRALETQYF.

This clonotype was observed a handful of times. V and J are TRBV5-1 and TRBJ1-1; the match to TRBD1 covers 10 bases. Trimming took 0 bases from V and 3 from J; bases not matched to a gene: 23. The germline CDR1 and CDR2 sequences are SGHRS and YFSETQ. The CDR3 runs to 22 residues. Here the CDR3 reads CASSLGIRSYHRDRGPDTEAFF. DNA for the CDR3: TGCGCCAGCAGCTTGGGGATCCGAAGTTATCACCGGGACAGGGGACCCGACACTGAAGCTTTCTTT.

This clonotype was seen ten or more times. The J gene is TRBJ1-2, the V gene TRBV15; no clear D gene. V gave up 0 bases and J gave up 7 bases, with 6 bases separating them. Germline V CDR1 and CDR2: LNHNV, YYDKDF (reference sequence). There are 12 residues in the CDR3. The CDR3 sequence is CATSRDLLGYTF. Here the CDR3 DNA reads TGTGCCACCAGCAGAGATCTTCTTGGCTACACCTTC.

A remark on this clonotype: Possible read error: a much larger clone is one base away. V is TRBV2 and J is TRBJ2-2, with a weak D call TRBD2 (5 bases). Trimming pared 1 base from V and 7 bases from J, leaving 10 bases between. The germline gives CDR1 SNHLY, CDR2 FYNNEI. The CDR3 runs to 14 residues. CDR3 nucleotide sequence: TGTGCCAGCAGTGAAGTCCAGAGGGTCGGGGAGCTGTTTTTT. Encoded protein: CASSEVQRVGELFF.

As for this clonotype: This may be a read error: a much more frequent sequence differs by one nucleotide. The chain has TRBV2 and TRBJ2-7; no firm D call. This CDR3 contains 11 residues. CDR1 SNHLY and CDR2 FYNNEI come from the germline V gene. The CDR3 DNA reads as TGTGCCAGCAGTCGGATCTACAAGCAGTACTTC. Translated: CASSRIYKQYF.

This clonotype was detected many times. The V call is TRBV7-2, the J call TRBJ2-4; no definite D call. The CDR3 sequence is 20 residues long. CDR1 is SGHTA, CDR2 FQGNSA, per germline. Trimming removed 0 bases from V and 1 base from J, with 22 bases in between. The CDR3 sequence is CASSLAGLVWSSLAKNIQYF. The CDR3, as DNA: TGTGCCAGCAGCTTAGCAGGTCTAGTCTGGTCCTCTCTGGCCAAAAACATTCAGTACTTC.

This clonotype showed up just once. The chain employs TRBV9 and TRBJ1-3; a weak D match, TRBD1 (5 bases). With 4 bases removed from V and 4 bases from J, the gap between germline ends came to 12 bases. This CDR3 contains 14 residues. Looked up from germline, CDR1 is SGDLS and CDR2 is YYNGEE. CDR3: CASSPSGGGNTIYF. The CDR3 bases are TGTGCCAGCAGCCCCTCCGGGGGGGGAAACACCATATATTTT.

In DNA form, the CDR3 reads TGTGCCAGCAGCTCCAGCGGGAGGGCCGTCAATGAGCAGTTCTTC. It yields the protein CASSSSGRAVNEQFF. This chain joins TRBV7-3 and TRBJ2-1, with TRBD2 identical over 10 bases. CDR3 length: 15 residues. Germline assignment: CDR1 SGHTA and CDR2 FQGTGA. With 4 bases clipped from V and 6 bases from J, the junction kept 6 bases outside the gene matches.

The rearrangement links TRBV3-1 to TRBJ2-7, with a tentative D call TRBD2 (6 bases). The ends were cut back, 0 bases at V and 7 bases at J, with 13 bases in the middle. The CDR3 extends over 14 amino acids. The germline V gene encodes CDR1 LGHDT and CDR2 YNNKEL (reference sequence). The CDR3 spells CASSQEPGTGEQYF. CDR3 coding DNA: TGTGCCAGCAGCCAAGAACCGGGGACTGGGGAGCAGTACTTC.

This chain links TRBV20-1 with TRBJ2-5; D might be TRBD2 (6 bases). Deletions cut 5 bases from V and 7 bases from J, with 14 bases between. Germline-derived CDR1 and CDR2 are DFQATT and SNEGSKA (reference sequence). This CDR3 comprises 12 residues. The DNA of the CDR3 is TGCAGTGCTCCCGGGCGGGAAGGGACCCAGTACTTC. This codes for CSAPGREGTQYF.

The genes are TRBV20-1 and TRBJ2-5; 14 nucleotides line up with TRBD2. Germline V gene sequence: CDR1 DFQATT, CDR2 SNEGSKA (reference sequence). Losses at the gene ends were 4 bases for V and 4 bases for J; bases not matched to a gene: 5. This CDR3 contains 15 residues. The CDR3 DNA sequence: TGCAGTGCTACCGGGACTAGCGGGAGTGGAGAGACCCAGTACTTC. As protein: CSATGTSGSGETQYF.